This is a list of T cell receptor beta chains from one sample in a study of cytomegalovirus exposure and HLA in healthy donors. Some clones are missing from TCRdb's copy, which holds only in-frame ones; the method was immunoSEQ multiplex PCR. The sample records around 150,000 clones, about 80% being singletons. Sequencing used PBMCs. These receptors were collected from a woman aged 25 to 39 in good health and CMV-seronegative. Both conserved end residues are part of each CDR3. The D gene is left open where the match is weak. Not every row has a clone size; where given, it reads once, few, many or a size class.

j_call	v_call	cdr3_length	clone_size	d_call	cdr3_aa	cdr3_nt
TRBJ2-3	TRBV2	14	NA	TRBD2	CASSESGGANTQYF	TGTGCCAGCAGTGAGAGCGGGGGGGCCAATACGCAGTATTTT
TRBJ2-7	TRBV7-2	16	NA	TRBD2	CASSLSPRGGLYEQYF	TGTGCCAGCAGCTTATCCCCCCGGGGGGGGCTCTACGAGCAGTACTTC
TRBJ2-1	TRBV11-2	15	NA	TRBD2	CASSLVPLSPSGRFF	TGTGCCAGCAGCTTAGTACCCCTTTCCCCAAGCGGGAGGTTCTTC
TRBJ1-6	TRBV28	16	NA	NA	CASSLSWGQGNSPLHF	TGTGCCAGCAGTTTATCGTGGGGTCAGGGGAATTCACCCCTCCACTTT
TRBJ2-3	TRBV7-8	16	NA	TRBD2	CASSSRTSGGRDTQYF	TGTGCCAGCAGCTCCCGGACTAGCGGGGGCCGGGATACGCAGTATTTT
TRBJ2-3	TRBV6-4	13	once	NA	CASSLRAADTQYF	TGTGCCAGCAGTTTGCGGGCAGCAGATACGCAGTATTTT
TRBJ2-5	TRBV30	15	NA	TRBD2	CAWTGLAGVGETQYF	TGTGCCTGGACAGGCCTAGCGGGGGTGGGTGAGACCCAGTACTTC
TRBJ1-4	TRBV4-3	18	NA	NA	CASSQDQAGPRGTEKLFF	TGCGCCAGCAGCCAAGATCAGGCTGGCCCCCGGGGTACTGAAAAACTGTTTTTT
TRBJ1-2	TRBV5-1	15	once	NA	CASSLDSSANYGYTF	TGCGCCAGCAGCTTGGACAGTTCAGCTAACTATGGCTACACCTTC
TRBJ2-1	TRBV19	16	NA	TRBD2	CASSTGGAGIDNEQFF	TGTGCCAGTAGTACCGGGGGGGCGGGAATTGACAATGAGCAGTTCTTC
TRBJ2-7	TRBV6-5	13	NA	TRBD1	CASSRDRGSGQYF	TGTGCCAGCAGCAGGGACAGGGGTTCGGGGCAGTACTTC
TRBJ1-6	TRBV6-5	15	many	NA	CASSLGLTSNSPLHF	TGTGCCAGCAGCCTCGGACTGACTTCGAATTCACCCCTCCACTTT
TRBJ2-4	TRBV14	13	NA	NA	CASSQDFDSGKYF	TGTGCCAGCAGCCAAGATTTCGACAGTGGCAAGTACTTC
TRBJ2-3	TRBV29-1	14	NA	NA	CSVDRQGQGDTQYF	TGCAGCGTTGATCGGCAGGGTCAGGGAGATACGCAGTATTTT
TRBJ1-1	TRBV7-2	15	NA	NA	CASSLTRLGSTEAFF	TGTGCCAGCAGCTTGACAAGATTGGGGAGCACTGAAGCTTTCTTT
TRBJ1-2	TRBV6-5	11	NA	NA	CASRGYTELTF	TGTGCCAGCAGGGGTTATACGGAGTTGACCTTC
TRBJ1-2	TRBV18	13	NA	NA	CASSPKDSYGYTF	TGTGCCAGCTCACCAAAGGACAGTTATGGCTACACCTTC
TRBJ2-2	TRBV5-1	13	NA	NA	CASSLEYSGELFF	TGCGCCAGCAGCTTGGAATATTCGGGGGAGCTGTTTTTT
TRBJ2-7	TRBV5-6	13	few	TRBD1	CASSRQGSYEQYF	TGTGCCAGCAGCCGACAGGGCTCCTACGAGCAGTACTTC
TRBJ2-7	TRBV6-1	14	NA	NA	CASSEEKTAYEQYF	TGTGCCAGCAGTGAAGAAAAGACAGCATACGAGCAGTACTTC
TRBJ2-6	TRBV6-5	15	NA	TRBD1	CASSYWDSGANVLTF	TGTGCCAGCAGTTACTGGGACAGTGGGGCCAACGTCCTGACTTTC
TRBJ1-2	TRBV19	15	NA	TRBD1	CASSGGTAANYGYTF	TGTGCCAGTAGTGGAGGGACAGCTGCTAACTATGGCTACACCTTC
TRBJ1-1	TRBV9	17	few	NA	CASSVDPVQGVNTEAFF	TGTGCCAGCAGCGTAGATCCCGTACAGGGTGTGAACACTGAAGCTTTCTTT
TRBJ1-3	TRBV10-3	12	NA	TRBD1	CAILGQGNTIYF	TGTGCCATCCTGGGACAGGGAAACACCATATATTTT
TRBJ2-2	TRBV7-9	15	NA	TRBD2	CASSHGGRNTGELFF	TGTGCCAGCAGCCACGGGGGGAGGAACACCGGGGAGCTGTTTTTT
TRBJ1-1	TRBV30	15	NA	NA	CAWSAPDRTNTEAFF	TGTGCCTGGAGTGCCCCGGACAGAACGAACACTGAAGCTTTCTTT
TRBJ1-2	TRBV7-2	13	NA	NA	CASSSLQGYGYTF	TGTGCCAGCAGCTCTCTACAGGGCTATGGCTACACCTTC
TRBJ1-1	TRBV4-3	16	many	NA	CASSQDMAGVNTEAFF	TGCGCCAGCAGCCAAGATATGGCAGGGGTGAACACTGAAGCTTTCTTT
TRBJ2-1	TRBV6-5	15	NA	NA	CASSYGGGGPSEQFF	TGTGCCAGCAGTTACGGTGGGGGGGGGCCGAGTGAGCAGTTCTTC
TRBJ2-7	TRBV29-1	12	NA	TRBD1	CSVTGTGGVSHF	TGCAGCGTAACCGGGACAGGGGGCGTTTCGCACTTC
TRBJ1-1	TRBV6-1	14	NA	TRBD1	CASRPGQRDTEAFF	TGTGCCAGCAGGCCGGGACAGCGGGACACTGAAGCTTTCTTT
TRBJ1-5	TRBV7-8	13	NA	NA	CASSAFRDQPQHF	TGTGCCAGCAGCGCGTTCAGGGATCAGCCCCAGCATTTT
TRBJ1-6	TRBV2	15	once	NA	CASRARDTLNSPLHF	TGTGCCAGCAGAGCCCGGGACACACTTAATTCACCCCTCCACTTT
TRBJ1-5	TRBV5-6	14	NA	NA	CASSLAGGNQPQHF	TGTGCCAGCAGCTTGGCAGGGGGCAATCAGCCCCAGCATTTT
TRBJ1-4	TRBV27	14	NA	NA	CASSPRGMGEKLFF	TGTGCCAGCAGCCCCCGGGGGATGGGTGAAAAACTGTTTTTT
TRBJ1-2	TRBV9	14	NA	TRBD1	CASSSGTGNYGYTF	TGTGCCAGCAGCTCGGGGACAGGGAACTATGGCTACACCTTC
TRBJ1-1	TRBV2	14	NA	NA	CASRRERGNTEAFF	TGTGCCAGCAGGAGGGAGCGAGGGAACACTGAAGCTTTCTTT
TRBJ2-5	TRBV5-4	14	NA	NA	CASNPGLSGETQYF	TGTGCCAGCAACCCCGGACTATCAGGGGAGACCCAGTACTTC
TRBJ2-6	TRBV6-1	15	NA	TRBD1	CASRAGGSGANVLTF	TGTGCCAGCAGAGCAGGGGGCTCTGGGGCCAACGTCCTGACTTTC
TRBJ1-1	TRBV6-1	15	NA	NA	CASSRQGGSRTEAFF	TGTGCCAGCAGTAGGCAGGGAGGTTCTAGGACTGAAGCTTTCTTT
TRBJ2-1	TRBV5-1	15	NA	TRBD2	CASSVTSGGAAEQFF	TGCGCCAGCAGCGTGACTAGCGGGGGGGCAGCTGAGCAGTTCTTC
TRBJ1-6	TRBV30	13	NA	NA	CAWSAGFNSPLHF	TGTGCCTGGAGTGCGGGGTTTAATTCACCCCTCCACTTT
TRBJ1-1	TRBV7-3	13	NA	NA	CASSPDSDTEAFF	TGTGCCAGCAGCCCAGACAGCGACACTGAAGCTTTCTTT
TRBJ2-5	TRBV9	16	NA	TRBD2	CASSVDSGGAGETQYF	TGTGCCAGCAGCGTAGATAGCGGGGGGGCCGGAGAGACCCAGTACTTC
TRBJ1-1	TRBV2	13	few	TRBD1	CASGDRGFSEAFF	TGTGCCAGCGGAGACAGGGGGTTTTCTGAAGCTTTCTTT
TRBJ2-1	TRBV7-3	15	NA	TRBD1	CASSLRTGGRNEQFF	TGTGCCAGCAGCTTACGCACAGGGGGTCGCAATGAGCAGTTCTTC
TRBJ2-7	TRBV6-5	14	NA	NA	CASMGSGPLYEQYF	TGTGCCAGCATGGGTAGCGGACCACTCTACGAGCAGTACTTC
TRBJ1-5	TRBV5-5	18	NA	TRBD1	CASSLDRTGGVSNQPQHF	TGTGCCAGCAGCTTGGATCGGACAGGGGGCGTTAGCAATCAGCCCCAGCATTTT
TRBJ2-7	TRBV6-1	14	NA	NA	CASTLGTARGEQYF	TGTGCCAGCACCCTGGGGACTGCGAGGGGAGAGCAGTACTTC
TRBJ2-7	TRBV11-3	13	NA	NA	CASSVPAGYEQYF	TGTGCCAGCAGCGTCCCCGCCGGTTACGAGCAGTACTTC
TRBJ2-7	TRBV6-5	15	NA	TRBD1	CASSYQGQDAYEQYF	TGTGCCAGCAGTTACCAGGGACAGGACGCCTACGAGCAGTACTTC
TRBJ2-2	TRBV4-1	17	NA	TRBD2	CASSQYHSGGKAGELFF	TGCGCCAGCAGCCAATATCATAGCGGGGGGAAGGCCGGGGAGCTGTTTTTT
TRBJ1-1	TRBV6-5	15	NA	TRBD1	CASSSQGAVNTEAFF	TGTGCCAGCAGTTCCCAGGGGGCTGTGAACACTGAAGCTTTCTTT
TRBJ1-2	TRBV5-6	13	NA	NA	CASSLGRNYGYTF	TGTGCCAGCAGCTTGGGCAGGAACTATGGCTACACCTTC